This record looks at one TCR beta chain sequence and its context. These data are taken from a study of blood T cell repertoires in COVID-19. Study-level background: The samples span acute and convalescent COVID-19 from the United States, Italy and Spain.

The germline V gene has CDR1 MDHEN and CDR2 SYDVKM. The length of the CDR3 is 14 residues. V shed 1 base and J 4 bases; nucleotides not matched to a gene: 2. Authors' analysis steps: For nucleated cells, counts were estimated from reference gene primer amplification. Clones were sequenced by immunoSEQ multiplex PCR, and TCRdb holds only the in-frame ones, with some missing. The V and J calls and clone size were taken over from that table, and D and trimming were inferred from the DNA. Of about 250,000 clones in the sample, roughly 81% were seen once. The sequence was obtained from a man between 50 and 59 years old with acute or convalescent COVID-19. The chain joins TRBV28 to TRBJ1-1; TRBD1 matches 8 bases. Sequenced input: peripheral blood. Here the CDR3 DNA reads TGTGCCAGCAGTTTATCAGGACAGGGCACTGAAGCTTTCTTT. Translated, it gives CASSLSGQGTEAFF. Using reference TRBV28 and TRBJ1-1 for the parts outside the CDR3, the full variable domain is DVKVTQSSRYLVKRTGEKVFLECVQDMDHENMFWYRQDPGLGLRLIYFSYDVKMKEKGDIPEGYSVSREKKERFSLILESASTNQTSMYLCASSLSGQGTEAFFGQGTRLTVV.